The 15 T cell receptor beta chains listed next were all sequenced from one sample in a study of blood T cell repertoires in COVID-19 (dated by TCRdb to about 2020). Library prep was done by the immunoSEQ multiplex PCR assay. Drawn from immuneACCESS, this table holds only the in-frame rearrangements with V and J called that TCRdb kept. Clones are partly lost; checked studies trace under half to an unresolved V gene and leave the rest unexplained. Recorded for this sample are 90,000 to 140,000 clones; about 75% of them occurred a single time. The ten most abundant clones make up 19% of the sample. Sequenced: peripheral blood. The source is an older woman with acute or convalescent COVID-19.

The gene calls are TRBV15 and TRBJ2-2, with D tentatively TRBD2 (5 bases). This CDR3 contains 16 residues. Germline-derived CDR1 and CDR2 are LNHNV and YYDKDF (reference sequence). V was pared by 0 bases and J by 1 base, with 9 bases between. The CDR3 is CATSRDEGLNTGELFF. In DNA, the CDR3 is TGTGCCACCAGCAGAGACGAGGGCCTGAACACCGGGGAGCTGTTTTTT.

This clone was detected a few times. This sequence joins TRBV6-2 or TRBV6-3 and TRBJ2-5; D gene ambiguous. V lost 3 bases, J lost 0 bases, and 11 bases lay in between. The V gene's germline CDR1 is MNHEY and CDR2 SVGEGT. The CDR3 is made up of 15 amino acids. Written as DNA, the CDR3 is TGTGCCAGCAGTTATCGCGAGGCTTACCAAGAGACCCAGTACTTC. Its translation: CASSYREAYQETQYF.

This clone was observed a handful of times. The V and J genes are TRBV4-2 and TRBJ1-6, with 9 positions matching TRBD1. CDR3 length: 16 residues. The V segment lost 5 bases and the J segment 7 bases; nucleotides outside the gene matches: 9. Per germline, CDR1 LGHNA and CDR2 YNFKEQ. The CDR3 reads CASSFSTGQGNSPLHF. The CDR3 DNA is TGTGCCAGCAGCTTCTCGACCGGACAGGGGAATTCACCCCTCCACTTT.

The chain recombines TRBV7-2 with TRBJ1-5, with TRBD1 matching 8 bases. Germline CDR1 SGHTA, CDR2 FQGNSA. V shed 5 bases and J 7 bases; nucleotides not matched to a gene: 10. The CDR3 has 15 amino acids. The CDR3 nucleotides are TGTGCCAGCAGCCTCCAAACAGGGGGTTACCAGCCCCAGCATTTT. Its translation is CASSLQTGGYQPQHF. Full variable domain (rest looked up from reference TRBV7-2 and TRBJ1-5): GAGVSQSPSNKVTEKGKDVELRCDPISGHTALYWYRQSLGQGLEFLIYFQGNSAPDKSGLPSDRFSAERTGGSVSTLTIQRTQQEDSAVYLCASSLQTGGYQPQHFGDGTRLSIL.

This clone has just a few counts. The rearrangement links TRBV20-1 to TRBJ2-1; maybe TRBD2 (5 bases). The V and J ends lost 5 bases and 9 bases respectively, with 11 bases between them. Germline-derived CDR1 and CDR2 are DFQATT and SNEGSKA (reference sequence). CDR3 length equals 11 residues. CDR3: CSAPTGIEQFF. The CDR3 nucleotides are TGCAGTGCTCCCACCGGGATTGAGCAGTTCTTC.

The chain joins TRBV7-9 to TRBJ2-5; 7 bases are a match to TRBD1. Germline values: CDR1 SEHNR, CDR2 FQNEAQ (reference sequence). Germline trimming cut 5 bases from V and 3 bases from J; bases unmatched to any gene: 3. The CDR3 is made up of 13 amino acids. DNA of the CDR3: TGTGCCAGCAGCCCGGGGACAGAAGAGACCCAGTACTTC. This sequence encodes CASSPGTEETQYF.

This chain uses TRBV7-6 with TRBJ2-5; the match to TRBD1 covers 10 bases. The CDR3 sequence is 17 residues long. Germline V lookup: CDR1 SGHVS, CDR2 FNYEAQ. Trimming at V came to 0 bases and at J to 1 base, leaving 5 bases not matched to a gene. The CDR3 sequence is CASSLASRDRGQETQYF. CDR3 bases: TGTGCCAGCAGCTTAGCTTCCCGGGACAGGGGCCAAGAGACCCAGTACTTC.

This sequence joins TRBV3-1 (or the pseudogene TRBV3-2) and TRBJ1-6, with unresolved D. Germline lookup yields CDR1 LGHDT and CDR2 YNNKEL (reference sequence). The V gene lost 0 bases and the J gene lost 7 bases, with 7 bases spanning the gap. The CDR3 length is 14 residues. DNA for the CDR3: TGTGCCAGCAGCCAAGATCCCCTAAATTCACCCCTCCACTTT. Translated, it gives CASSQDPLNSPLHF.

V and J are TRBV28 and TRBJ1-2; D gene unclear. This CDR3 is 16 amino acids long. CDR1 is MDHEN and CDR2 is SYDVKM in the germline V gene. V lost 2 bases to trimming and J lost 7 bases, with 20 bases between them. CDR3 amino acids: CASSLPLPPGMGGYTF. In DNA, the CDR3 is TGTGCCAGCAGTTTACCTTTACCCCCGGGGATGGGTGGCTACACCTTC.

J is TRBJ2-7 and V is TRBV6-1; TRBD2 might be the D (5 bases). The CDR3 is 14 amino acids. Germline V lookup: CDR1 MNHNS, CDR2 SASEGT. Trimming cost V 2 bases and J 3 bases, with 11 bases left between them. CDR3 region: CASSERGLLYEQYF. DNA for the CDR3: TGTGCCAGCAGTGAAAGAGGGCTACTCTACGAGCAGTACTTC.

The rearrangement links TRBV5-1 to TRBJ1-5, with no clear D. This CDR3 is built from 13 residues. Germline CDR1 is SGHRS and CDR2 is YFSETQ. Trimming pared 0 bases from V and 4 bases from J, leaving 5 bases between. The CDR3, as DNA: TGCGCCAGCAGCTTGGCATTGAATCAGCCCCAGCATTTT. It encodes CASSLALNQPQHF. The full variable domain, completed using reference TRBV5-1 and TRBJ1-5, is KAGVTQTPRYLIKTRGQQVTLSCSPISGHRSVSWYQQTPGQGLQFLFEYFSETQRNKGNFPGRFSGRQFSNSRSEMNVSTLELGDSALYLCASSLALNQPQHFGDGTRLSIL.

The rearrangement uses TRBV28 and TRBJ1-2, with D possibly being TRBD1 (6 bases). This CDR3 comprises 14 residues. V was clipped by 4 bases and J by 8 bases, with 17 bases between them. Germline assignment: CDR1 MDHEN and CDR2 SYDVKM. The CDR3 sequence is CASSSGQWQGGYTF. CDR3 nucleotide sequence: TGTGCCAGCAGTTCGGGTCAGTGGCAGGGGGGCTACACCTTC.

This sequence joins TRBV9 and TRBJ2-3; 9 nucleotides line up with TRBD2. The CDR3 totals 15 residues. Germline loops: CDR1 SGDLS, CDR2 YYNGEE. With V trimmed by 4 bases and J by 2 bases, 5 bases remained unmatched. The CDR3 spells CASSFSGGDTDTQYF. The CDR3 DNA reads TGTGCCAGCAGCTTTAGCGGGGGTGACACAGATACGCAGTATTTT.

This chain joins TRBV6-5 and TRBJ1-1; 8 bases are shared with TRBD1. This CDR3 is built from 16 residues. CDR1 is MNHEY and CDR2 is SVGAGI in the germline V gene. With 3 bases clipped from V and 7 bases from J, the junction kept 13 bases outside the gene matches. The CDR3 here is CASSYRQGTSAGEAFF. CDR3 DNA sequence: TGTGCCAGCAGTTATAGACAGGGGACGTCTGCGGGTGAAGCTTTCTTT.

V gene TRBV7-9 combines with J gene TRBJ1-2; TRBD1 is a possible D gene (6 bases). This CDR3 region has 11 residues. V lost 5 bases, J lost 6 bases, and 7 bases lay in between. Germline V gene sequence: CDR1 SEHNR, CDR2 FQNEAQ (reference sequence). CDR3 in amino acids: CASSRTDGYTF. The CDR3 region has the DNA TGTGCCAGCAGCCGGACAGATGGCTACACCTTC.